These 16 T cell receptor beta chains came from one sample sequenced in a study of T cell responses to AZD1222 COVID-19 vaccine. Clones were read by immunoSEQ multiplex PCR, and TCRdb kept only the in-frame ones, dropping some. The sample shows tens of thousands of clones, 90% of them seen only once. The material was peripheral blood, obtained on day 0 of AZD1222 vaccination. These TCRs come from an adult in good health.

The rearrangement uses TRBV27 and TRBJ1-5, with a possible D match to TRBD1 (6 bases). The V end was cut by 5 bases, the J end by 7 bases, with 9 bases between. The CDR3 totals 12 residues. The germline V gene encodes CDR1 MNHEY and CDR2 SMNVEV (reference sequence). In DNA form, the CDR3 reads TGTGCCAGCAGTCAAAGGGGGCAGCCCCAGCATTTT. It translates to CASSQRGQPQHF.

J is TRBJ2-2 and V is TRBV5-1; the D gene is possibly TRBD1 (5 bases). CDR3 length equals 16 residues. The germline gives CDR1 SGHRS, CDR2 YFSETQ. Trimming stripped 0 bases from V and 1 base from J, with 10 bases between. The CDR3 DNA follows: TGCGCCAGCAGCTTGGGACAGAACTTGAACACCGGGGAGCTGTTTTTT. It translates to CASSLGQNLNTGELFF.

The rearrangement joins TRBV7-8 to TRBJ2-1; no definite D call. The CDR3 contains 16 residues. CDR1 SGHVS and CDR2 FQNEAQ come from the germline V gene. Trimming stripped 3 bases from V and 0 bases from J, with 12 bases between. DNA of the CDR3: TGTGCCAGCAGCTTGATGAGCGTGAGCTCCTACAATGAGCAGTTCTTC. This gives the protein CASSLMSVSSYNEQFF.

This rearrangement joins TRBV2 to TRBJ1-2, with D uncertain. V gave up 3 bases and J gave up 0 bases, with 8 bases separating them. CDR3 length: 14 amino acids. Germline V gives CDR1 SNHLY, CDR2 FYNNEI. Written as DNA, the CDR3 is TGTGCCAGCAGTGAGAGTCTCGCTAACTATGGCTACACCTTC. Translated, it gives CASSESLANYGYTF.

J is TRBJ1-5 and V is TRBV19; TRBD1 is a possible D gene (5 bases). Trimming removed 3 bases from V and 0 bases from J, with 9 bases in between. The CDR3 runs 15 residues. Germline V CDR1 and CDR2: LNHDA, SQIVND (reference sequence). CDR3: CASSIQGFSNQPQHF. CDR3 DNA: TGTGCCAGTAGTATCCAGGGTTTTAGCAATCAGCCCCAGCATTTT.

The CDR3 loop is CASSLTRDRVDSGNTIYF. CDR3 nucleotides: TGTGCCAGCAGCTTAACCCGGGACAGGGTGGACTCTGGAAACACCATATATTTT. The rearrangement joins TRBV11-2 to TRBJ1-3, with 9 bases aligning to TRBD1. After removal of 2 bases from V and 0 bases from J, the junction contained 8 bases not matched to a gene. Germline values: CDR1 SGHAT, CDR2 FQNNGV. This CDR3 region has 18 residues.

The chain couples TRBV7-3 to TRBJ1-2, with D uncertain. The CDR3 extends over 13 amino acids. V lost 4 bases to trimming and J lost 8 bases, with 14 bases between them. From germline, CDR1 is SGHTA and CDR2 FQGTGA. The CDR3 bases are TGTGCCAGCAGCTCCACCGGTTATGGGGGCTACACCTTC. Translation: CASSSTGYGGYTF.

The rearrangement links TRBV6-5 to TRBJ2-7; possibly TRBD1 or TRBD2 for D (5 bases each). This CDR3 comprises 15 residues. Germline V CDR1 and CDR2: MNHEY, SVGAGI. V was pared by 6 bases and J by 1 base, with 16 bases between. The CDR3 coding sequence is TGTGCCAGCAGACACAGTCGGGACGGGTCCTACGAGCAGTACTTC. Its translation is CASRHSRDGSYEQYF.

The chain links TRBV5-1 to TRBJ1-3; no reliable D call. V shed 4 bases and J shed 0 bases, with 14 bases lying between them. The CDR3 loop spans 16 amino acids. Germline V gene data show CDR1 as SGHRS and CDR2 as YFSETQ. CDR3 in DNA: TGCGCCAGCAGCAGAAGTAGACGGGACTCTGGAAACACCATATATTTT. Protein: CASSRSRRDSGNTIYF.

The count of this clone is one. V and J are TRBV3-1 (or the pseudogene TRBV3-2) and TRBJ2-5; 10 bases agree with TRBD2. V lost 0 bases, J lost 5 bases, and 9 bases stayed unmatched. This CDR3 spans 17 amino acids. Germline V gene lookup returns CDR1 LGHDT and CDR2 YNNKEL (reference sequence). The CDR3 sequence: CASSQDGASGSWETQYF. DNA for the CDR3: TGTGCCAGCAGCCAAGATGGGGCTAGCGGGAGTTGGGAGACCCAGTACTTC.

This clone is a singleton in its sample. V and J are TRBV5-5 and TRBJ1-6, with D hard to call. CDR3 length: 15 amino acids. With 0 bases removed from V and 6 bases from J, the gap between germline ends came to 10 bases. Germline V CDR1 and CDR2: SGHKS, YYEKEE (reference sequence). This CDR3 reads CASSLVQVPNSPLHF. CDR3 sequence (DNA): TGTGCCAGCAGCTTGGTGCAGGTCCCTAATTCACCCCTCCACTTT. Full variable domain (outside the CDR3, taken from reference TRBV5-5 and TRBJ1-6): DAGVTQSPTHLIKTRGQQVTLRCSPISGHKSVSWYQQVLGQGPQFIFQYYEKEERGRGNFPDRFSARQFPNYSSELNVNALLLGDSALYLCASSLVQVPNSPLHFGNGTRLTVT.

V usage is TRBV4-1 and J usage is TRBJ1-5; 8 bases are shared with TRBD1. Germline-derived CDR1 and CDR2 are MGHRA and YSYEKL. The CDR3 is 17 residues long. The V segment lost 0 bases and the J segment 7 bases; nucleotides outside the gene matches: 11. CDR3 bases: TGCGCCAGCAGCCAAGATTTTGGCCAGGGGGCGAGACAGCCCCAGCATTTT. Its translation: CASSQDFGQGARQPQHF.

The chain combines TRBV11-2 with TRBJ2-2; 12 nucleotides match TRBD2. The trim removed 4 bases at V and 5 bases at J, leaving 8 bases unmatched. The germline V gene has CDR1 SGHAT and CDR2 FQNNGV. The CDR3 totals 17 residues. The CDR3 here is CASSSRTSGTGTGELFF. DNA of the CDR3: TGTGCCAGCAGCTCACGGACTAGCGGGACAGGTACCGGGGAGCTGTTTTTT.

On this clone itself: One end of the junction varies from germline; a read error may be responsible. J is TRBJ1-6 and V is TRBV6-1; 7 bases align to TRBD1. This CDR3 region has 15 residues. Per the germline V gene, CDR1 is MNHNS and CDR2 is SASEGT. The CDR3 loop reads CASREDRAYNSPLHF. The CDR3, as DNA: TGTGCCAGCAGAGAAGACAGGGCCTATAATTCACCCCTCCACTTT.

The gene calls are TRBV19 and TRBJ1-5; D gene unclear. CDR3 length: 16 residues. V was cut by 6 bases and J by 3 bases, with 18 bases left in between. Germline lookup yields CDR1 LNHDA and CDR2 SQIVND (reference sequence). CDR3 sequence (DNA): TGTGCCAGTAGCCTGACCTTCGGACGGTACAATCAGCCCCAGCATTTT. It specifies CASSLTFGRYNQPQHF.

The V and J genes are TRBV28 and TRBJ2-6, with no clear D. V lost 6 bases and J 0 bases, leaving 15 bases between the germline ends. The germline V gene has CDR1 MDHEN and CDR2 SYDVKM. CDR3 size: 17 residues. The CDR3, as DNA: TGTGCCAGCAGCCCCCAGGCGGAGAGCTCTGGGGCCAACGTCCTGACTTTC. Translation: CASSPQAESSGANVLTF.